This TCR beta chain was sequenced during a study of blood T cells in healthy people across ages. Study results and limitations: Both naive CD4+ cell counts and diversity were greater in long-lived donors than in aged donors.

Russia was home to the donors, healthy Caucasian individuals aged about 6 to 100. Next came a second PCR, run for 7 to 11 cycles, which used a sample-barcoded 5' primer along with a J-beta primer mix. TCRdb reanalysed the 5' RACE reads using MiXCR and keeps one entry per CDR3 protein. The data contain about a million distinct CDR3 sequences, 48% of them singletons. This clonotype was detected a few times. No antigen is known for it. CDR1 is SGHRS, CDR2 YFSETQ, per germline. Trimming removed 2 bases at V and 4 bases at J, with 9 bases between. This CDR3 region has 14 residues. The specimen was blood. This chain joins TRBV5-1 and TRBJ2-2; no clear D. The clonotype was recovered from a man between 25 and 39 years old in good health. In nucleotides, the CDR3 is TGCGCCAGCAGCTTAGAAACCTCCACCGGGGAGCTGTTTTTT. Amino acid sequence: CASSLETSTGELFF.